This TCR beta chain was documented in a study of beta chain features in type 1 diabetes. Study observations and caveats: The study found moderately but significantly shorter TCRB CDR3s in all four CD4+ subsets of Type 1 diabetes patients.

The ends were cut back, 4 bases at V and 2 bases at J, with 12 bases in the middle. This CDR3 contains 15 residues. The authors sorted CD4+ naive, central memory, regulatory and stem cell-like memory cells via CD45RO/CCR7/CD25/CD127/CD95/CD27. Sorted populations were all over 95% pure. Regarding this clone: Its specificity is unknown.

Expressed TCRB transcripts were sequenced because the isolated RNA had all been reverse transcribed beforehand. Only in-frame clones appear in the TCRdb table, and some are missing; sequencing was by immunoSEQ multiplex PCR. Of hundreds of thousands of clones listed, about 12% were seen once; the top ten hold over 0.008%. Specimen: naive CD4+ T cells from blood. This TCR was recovered from a woman between 18 and 29 years old with type 1 diabetes. The chain combines TRBV23-1 with TRBJ2-1; weak D call: TRBD1 (6 bases). TRBV23-1 is placed among ORFs of uncertain function. This CDR3 reads CASSLRGPAYNEQFF. The CDR3 DNA sequence: TGCGCCAGCAGTCTCAGGGGACCAGCCTACAATGAGCAGTTCTTC.